These 20 T cell receptor beta chains share one sample of origin, sequenced in a study of T cell repertoires in cytomegalovirus infection. MiXCR, applied by TCRdb to the reads, yields one record per CDR3 protein. This sample has some 310,000 distinct CDR3 sequences, with more than 20% found just once. These receptors are not linked to any known antigen. Sequenced material: cultured PBMCs, taken from culture after CMV antigen stimulation. Every receptor here comes from a human donor in good health (CMV status not recorded). Some clones in this sample may be carry-over from other donors' samples.

The gene calls are TRBV2 and TRBJ2-1; the D gene is possibly TRBD1 (6 bases). The CDR3 contains 13 residues. Germline V lookup: CDR1 SNHLY, CDR2 FYNNEI. Between the trimmed V and J ends, which lost 5 bases and 2 bases, there was a span of 7 bases. This chain's CDR3 is CASSRDTYNEQFF. The DNA for the CDR3 is TGTGCCAGCAGTAGGGACACCTACAATGAGCAGTTCTTC.

V usage is TRBV29-1 and J usage is TRBJ2-3; D gene uncertain. CDR1 SQVTM and CDR2 ANQGSEA come from the germline V gene. Trimming removed 4 bases from V and 5 bases from J, with 4 bases in between. This CDR3 comprises 10 residues. The CDR3 region has the DNA TGCAGCGTTGGCGGAGATACGCAGTATTTT. It encodes CSVGGDTQYF.

The CDR3 sequence is CASSVSPGSDQPQHF. CDR3 nucleotide sequence: TGTGCCAGCAGCGTTTCTCCGGGGTCGGATCAGCCCCAGCATTTT. This rearrangement joins TRBV5-5 to TRBJ1-5, with unresolved D. The CDR3 spans 15 residues. Trimming cost V 4 bases and J 5 bases, with 16 bases left between them. CDR1 is SGHKS, CDR2 YYEKEE, per germline (reference sequence). Full variable domain (remainder filled in from reference TRBV5-5 and TRBJ1-5): DAGVTQSPTHLIKTRGQQVTLRCSPISGHKSVSWYQQVLGQGPQFIFQYYEKEERGRGNFPDRFSARQFPNYSSELNVNALLLGDSALYLCASSVSPGSDQPQHFGDGTRLSIL.

This clonotype was observed a handful of times. The V call is TRBV11-2, the J call TRBJ2-6; no reliable D call. The CDR3 runs to 19 residues. Trimming cost V 2 bases and J 0 bases, with 17 bases left between them. Germline lookup yields CDR1 SGHAT and CDR2 FQNNGV. CDR3 nucleotides: TGTGCCAGCAGCTTAATGTCGGGCTTACCCGGCTCTGGGGCCAACGTCCTGACTTTC. Amino acid sequence: CASSLMSGLPGSGANVLTF. Combining the CDR3 with reference TRBV11-2 and TRBJ2-6 gives the whole variable domain EAGVAQSPRYKIIEKRQSVAFWCNPISGHATLYWYQQILGQGPKLLIQFQNNGVVDDSQLPKDRFSAERLKGVDSTLKIQPAKLEDSAVYLCASSLMSGLPGSGANVLTFGAGSRLTVL.

The chain combines TRBV16 with TRBJ2-1; TRBD1 matches 8 bases. Trimming took 4 bases from V and 4 from J; bases not matched to a gene: 12. Germline V gene sequence: CDR1 KGHSY, CDR2 FQNENV. This CDR3 spans 17 amino acids. CDR3 DNA sequence: TGTGCCAGCAGCCGCGGACAGGGCGACGGGAATTACAATGAGCAGTTCTTC. It encodes CASSRGQGDGNYNEQFF.

The chain uses TRBV19 and TRBJ2-1, with TRBD2 matching over 9 bases. V dropped 4 bases and J dropped 6; count of bases not matched to a gene: 10. The CDR3 totals 16 residues. CDR1 is LNHDA, CDR2 SQIVND, per germline (reference sequence). The CDR3 loop is CASSTQAGGGSNEQFF. The CDR3 nucleotides are TGTGCCAGTAGTACCCAAGCGGGAGGAGGTTCCAATGAGCAGTTCTTC.

The chain has TRBV27 and TRBJ2-5; D gene unclear. This CDR3 comprises 12 residues. Deletions cut 9 bases from V and 5 bases from J, with 13 bases between. Germline values: CDR1 MNHEY, CDR2 SMNVEV (reference sequence). For the CDR3, the DNA is TGTGCCAGTTCGGGCCCGGGCGAGACCCAGTACTTC. Translated, it gives CASSGPGETQYF.

This clonotype occurred a few times. This chain links TRBV7-2 with TRBJ1-2, with TRBD1 identical over 7 bases. The V gene end was trimmed by 6 bases and the J gene end by 7 bases; junction bases not matched to a gene: 2. The CDR3 totals 11 residues. The germline gives CDR1 SGHTA, CDR2 FQGNSA. CDR3: CASRSGGGYTF. The CDR3 bases are TGTGCCAGCAGATCAGGGGGTGGCTACACCTTC.

This clonotype is categorized as medium-sized. Written as DNA, the CDR3 is TGTGCCAGCAGCCCTCAGGGAATGGTGGACAATGAGCAGTTCTTC. It yields the protein CASSPQGMVDNEQFF. The rearrangement joins TRBV7-2 to TRBJ2-1; D possibly corresponds to TRBD1 (5 bases). Trimming took 5 bases from V and 5 from J, leaving 16 bases between them. The CDR3 spans 15 residues. CDR1 SGHTA and CDR2 FQGNSA come from the germline V gene.

This clonotype has more than one count but fewer than ten. The V and J genes are TRBV6-2 or TRBV6-3 and TRBJ2-1, with 7 bases matching TRBD2. Germline assignment: CDR1 MNHEY and CDR2 SVGEGT. Unmatched junction bases numbered 7, after V lost 2 bases and J lost 0 bases. This CDR3 is built from 17 residues. The chain's CDR3 is CASSYLVGGPSYNEQFF. In DNA, the CDR3 is TGTGCCAGCAGTTACCTAGTGGGAGGGCCCTCCTACAATGAGCAGTTCTTC.

V and J are TRBV4-1 and TRBJ2-2; 14 bases line up with TRBD2. V trimming: 0 bases; J trimming: 2 bases; junction bases outside the gene matches: 2. The CDR3 length is 18 residues. Germline V gene data show CDR1 as MGHRA and CDR2 as YSYEKL. CDR3: CASSQEGLAGANTGELFF. For the CDR3, the DNA is TGCGCCAGCAGCCAAGAGGGACTAGCGGGAGCAAACACCGGGGAGCTGTTTTTT.

This clonotype has more than one count but fewer than ten. The chain links TRBV6-6 to TRBJ1-4; no definite D call. Germline assignment: CDR1 MNHNY and CDR2 SVGAGI (reference sequence). The length of the CDR3 is 14 residues. V was trimmed by 7 bases and J by 4 bases, leaving 13 bases between them. CDR3 loop: CASTPTSFNEKLFF. The CDR3 coding sequence is TGTGCCAGCACTCCCACATCGTTTAATGAAAAACTGTTTTTT.

Many counts were recorded for this clonotype. The chain is built from TRBV30 and TRBJ1-6; TRBD1 agrees at 7 bases. Unmatched junction bases numbered 3, after V lost 3 bases and J lost 4 bases. This CDR3 has 14 residues. Germline assignment: CDR1 GTSNPN and CDR2 SVGIG (reference sequence). In DNA form, the CDR3 reads TGTGCCTGGAGGACAGGGACATATAATTCACCCCTCCACTTT. This gives the protein CAWRTGTYNSPLHF.

This rearrangement joins TRBV6-1 to TRBJ1-1; D possibly corresponds to TRBD1 (5 bases). The CDR3 covers 17 residues. The germline V and J ends were trimmed by 3 bases and 5 bases, with 22 bases remaining between them. Per the germline V gene, CDR1 is MNHNS and CDR2 is SASEGT. The CDR3 loop reads CASSEGGQGWRKTEAFF. The CDR3 coding sequence is TGTGCCAGCAGTGAGGGAGGGCAGGGTTGGAGAAAAACTGAAGCTTTCTTT.

There are a few counts of this clonotype. An end of the junction does not agree with germline; a read error may underlie this. The V call is TRBV7-7, the J call TRBJ2-1; possible D gene TRBD2, 5 bases. The length of the CDR3 is 18 residues. Germline V gene data show CDR1 as SSHAT and CDR2 as FNYEAQ (reference sequence). The CDR3 spells CASSLYGGSDSGGYEQFF. The CDR3 nucleotides read TGTGCTAGCAGCTTATACGGTGGGAGCGATTCTGGCGGGTATGAGCAGTTCTTC.

This clonotype was observed a handful of times. The genes are TRBV7-8 and TRBJ2-5, with no clear D. Germline V gene sequence: CDR1 SGHVS, CDR2 FQNEAQ. Trimming took 5 bases from V and 2 from J, leaving 33 bases between them. This CDR3 has 21 amino acids. CDR3 protein: CASSLRANPIGSWSSQETQYF. The CDR3 DNA sequence: TGTGCCAGCAGCCTTAGGGCGAACCCTATTGGTTCATGGTCCTCACAAGAGACCCAGTACTTC.

This clonotype was detected ten times or more. The chain combines TRBV7-2 with TRBJ1-5; the D is unclear. CDR1 SGHTA and CDR2 FQGNSA come from the germline V gene. The CDR3 sequence is 13 residues long. Between the trimmed V and J ends, which lost 5 bases and 5 bases, there was a span of 10 bases. The DNA of the CDR3 is TGTGCCAGCAGCCCTAGCCCCGATCAGCCCCAGCATTTT. Its protein product is CASSPSPDQPQHF.

This chain links TRBV28 with TRBJ2-3; D remains ambiguous. Germline CDR1 is MDHEN and CDR2 is SYDVKM. CDR3 length: 14 residues. Trimming shortened V by 7 bases and J by 1 base, and 12 bases separated the two germline ends. The CDR3 loop is CASTSLGGTDTQYF. The CDR3 DNA reads TGTGCCAGCACTTCTTTGGGTGGCACAGATACGCAGTATTTT.

This clonotype turned up a few times. This chain links TRBV6-2 or TRBV6-3 with TRBJ2-3, with 14 nucleotides matching TRBD2. Trimming took 6 bases from V and 8 from J; bases not matched to a gene: 7. The CDR3 is 15 amino acids. Germline loops: CDR1 MNHEY, CDR2 SVGEGT. The CDR3 reads CASRTGTSGRATQYF. In DNA, the CDR3 is TGTGCCAGCAGAACCGGGACTAGCGGGAGAGCTACGCAGTATTTT.

The V call is TRBV20-1, the J call TRBJ1-2, with 8 bases that match TRBD1. CDR1 DFQATT and CDR2 SNEGSKA come from the germline V gene (reference sequence). The CDR3 runs 15 residues. Trimming at V came to 1 base and at J to 4 bases, leaving 8 bases not matched to a gene. The CDR3 protein is CSARGQGQSGYGYTF. DNA for the CDR3: TGCAGTGCTAGAGGACAGGGGCAATCTGGCTATGGCTACACCTTC.